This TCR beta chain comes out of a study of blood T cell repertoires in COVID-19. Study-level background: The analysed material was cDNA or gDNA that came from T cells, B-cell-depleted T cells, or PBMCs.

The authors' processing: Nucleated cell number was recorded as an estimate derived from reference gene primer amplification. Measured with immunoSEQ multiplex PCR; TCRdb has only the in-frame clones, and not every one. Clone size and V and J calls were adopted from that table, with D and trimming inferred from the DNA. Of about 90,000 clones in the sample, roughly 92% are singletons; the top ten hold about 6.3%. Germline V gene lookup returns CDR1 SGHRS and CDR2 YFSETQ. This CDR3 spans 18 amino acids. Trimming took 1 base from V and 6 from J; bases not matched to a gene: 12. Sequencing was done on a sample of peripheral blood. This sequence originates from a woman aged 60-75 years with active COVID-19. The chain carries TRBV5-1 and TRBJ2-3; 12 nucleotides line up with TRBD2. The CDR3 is CASSLPVTSGSQGDTQYF. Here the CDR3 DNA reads TGCGCCAGCAGCTTGCCCGTGACTAGCGGGAGCCAAGGGGATACGCAGTATTTT. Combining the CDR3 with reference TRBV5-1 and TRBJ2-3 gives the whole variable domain KAGVTQTPRYLIKTRGQQVTLSCSPISGHRSVSWYQQTPGQGLQFLFEYFSETQRNKGNFPGRFSGRQFSNSRSEMNVSTLELGDSALYLCASSLPVTSGSQGDTQYFGPGTRLTVL.